This is a list of T cell receptor beta chains from one sample in a study of tissue T cells after allogeneic stem cell transplantation. Profiling relied on immunoSEQ multiplex PCR, and the TCRdb table lists in-frame clones only, not all of them. The sample includes about 40,000 clones, roughly 92% of them seen just once. Sequencing was performed on blood, taken before transplantation. These receptors came from a woman aged 35-70 years who later had graft-versus-host disease after an allogeneic stem cell transplant. Both conserved end residues are part of each CDR3. The D gene is left open where the match is weak. Size is omitted from some rows. Given values are once, few, many or a class for expanded clones.

clone size: .
D gene: .
J gene: TRBJ2-1
V gene: TRBV11-2
CDR3 DNA: TGTGCCAGCAGCTTAGGCCTATACAATGAGCAGTTCTTC
CDR3 protein: CASSLGLYNEQFF

clone size: .
D gene: .
J gene: TRBJ1-2
V gene: TRBV14
CDR3 DNA: TGTGCCAGCAGCCAACGGGCCGCGATCACCTTC
CDR3 protein: CASSQRAAITF

clone size: once
D gene: .
J gene: TRBJ1-1
V gene: TRBV5-1
CDR3 DNA: TGCGCCAGCAGCCCCAATCAGGGAAACACTGAAGCTTTCTTT
CDR3 protein: CASSPNQGNTEAFF

clone size: .
D gene: .
J gene: TRBJ2-3
V gene: TRBV28
CDR3 DNA: TGTGCCAGCAGTTCCCCAGCGGGCGGCACAGATACGCAGTATTTT
CDR3 protein: CASSSPAGGTDTQYF

clone size: .
D gene: TRBD2
J gene: TRBJ2-1
V gene: TRBV7-9
CDR3 DNA: TGTGCCAGCAGCGGATTTAGCGGGAGGGAGACCTACAATGAGCAGTTCTTC
CDR3 protein: CASSGFSGRETYNEQFF

clone size: .
D gene: .
J gene: TRBJ1-3
V gene: TRBV28
CDR3 DNA: TGTGCCAGCAGTTTCCCCCTTTCCACCATATATTTT
CDR3 protein: CASSFPLSTIYF

clone size: few
D gene: .
J gene: TRBJ1-2
V gene: TRBV6-6
CDR3 DNA: TGTGCCAGCACAACTATTAACTATGGCTACACCTTC
CDR3 protein: CASTTINYGYTF

clone size: .
D gene: TRBD1
J gene: TRBJ2-7
V gene: TRBV27
CDR3 DNA: TGTGCCAGCAGAGACAGGGCGTACGAGCAGTACTTC
CDR3 protein: CASRDRAYEQYF

clone size: .
D gene: TRBD1
J gene: TRBJ1-3
V gene: TRBV5-1
CDR3 DNA: TGCGCCAGCACAACAGGGGATCTTCCTGGAAACACCATATATTTT
CDR3 protein: CASTTGDLPGNTIYF

clone size: .
D gene: TRBD2
J gene: TRBJ2-1
V gene: TRBV9
CDR3 DNA: TGTGCCAGCAGCGTGGTAGCGGGAGGATACAATGAGCAGTTCTTC
CDR3 protein: CASSVVAGGYNEQFF

clone size: .
D gene: TRBD2
J gene: TRBJ2-2
V gene: TRBV27
CDR3 DNA: TGTGCCAGCAGTTGGGGACTAGCGGGAGCTTACACCGGGGAGCTGTTTTTT
CDR3 protein: CASSWGLAGAYTGELFF

clone size: .
D gene: .
J gene: TRBJ1-1
V gene: TRBV7-8
CDR3 DNA: TGTGCCAGCAGCTTAGAACAGAAGTCTGAAGCTTTCTTT
CDR3 protein: CASSLEQKSEAFF

clone size: once
D gene: .
J gene: TRBJ2-5
V gene: TRBV7-2
CDR3 DNA: TGTGCCAGCAGCTTAGCCCTAGGTACTCGTGGGACCCAGTACTTC
CDR3 protein: CASSLALGTRGTQYF

clone size: once
D gene: TRBD2
J gene: TRBJ2-7
V gene: TRBV6-6
CDR3 DNA: TGTGCCAGCAGCCCGGGACTAGCGGGTACCGCCTACGAGCAGTACTTC
CDR3 protein: CASSPGLAGTAYEQYF

clone size: once
D gene: .
J gene: TRBJ2-7
V gene: TRBV7-2
CDR3 DNA: TGTGCCAGCAGCTTAAACAGCTACGAGCAGTACTTC
CDR3 protein: CASSLNSYEQYF

clone size: .
D gene: .
J gene: TRBJ1-1
V gene: TRBV27
CDR3 DNA: TGTGCCAGCAGTTTATCGGTCGTGAACACTGAAGCTTTCTTT
CDR3 protein: CASSLSVVNTEAFF

clone size: .
D gene: .
J gene: TRBJ1-4
V gene: TRBV10-2
CDR3 DNA: TGCGCCAGCAGTGAGTCGGGCCGGGAAGAAAAACTGTTTTTT
CDR3 protein: CASSESGREEKLFF

clone size: .
D gene: TRBD2
J gene: TRBJ2-1
V gene: TRBV10-3
CDR3 DNA: TGTGCCATCAGTGAACAAGGTGGGGCTAGCGGAATCAATGAGCAGTTCTTC
CDR3 protein: CAISEQGGASGINEQFF

clone size: .
D gene: .
J gene: TRBJ1-4
V gene: TRBV19
CDR3 DNA: TGTGCCAGTAGTATATCAGGGACCCGGATTAATGAAAAACTGTTTTTT
CDR3 protein: CASSISGTRINEKLFF

clone size: .
D gene: .
J gene: TRBJ1-5
V gene: TRBV27
CDR3 DNA: TGTGCCAGCAGTTTACGGGGGACTGCGGCTCAGCCCCAGCATTTT
CDR3 protein: CASSLRGTAAQPQHF

clone size: .
D gene: .
J gene: TRBJ2-7
V gene: TRBV10-2
CDR3 DNA: TGCGCCAGCAGCGCGTCCAAGAAAGGGGTCTACGAGTTCCCCTACGAGCAGTACTTC
CDR3 protein: CASSASKKGVYEFPYEQYF

clone size: .
D gene: TRBD2
J gene: TRBJ2-1
V gene: TRBV27
CDR3 DNA: TGTGCCAGCAGTTTCGTGCGGGAGGACTTCAATGAGCAGTTCTTC
CDR3 protein: CASSFVREDFNEQFF

clone size: .
D gene: .
J gene: TRBJ2-3
V gene: TRBV4-3
CDR3 DNA: TGCGCCAGCAGCCAAGATCTGGTACTATTTTCGGGCGATACGCAGTATTTT
CDR3 protein: CASSQDLVLFSGDTQYF

clone size: .
D gene: TRBD2
J gene: TRBJ2-2
V gene: TRBV18
CDR3 DNA: TGTGCCAGCTCACCAGGGACTAGGGCCGGGGAGCTGTTTTTT
CDR3 protein: CASSPGTRAGELFF

clone size: .
D gene: TRBD1
J gene: TRBJ1-2
V gene: TRBV7-2
CDR3 DNA: TGTGCCAGCAGCTCACACGGACAGGGTTTGGGCTACACCTTC
CDR3 protein: CASSSHGQGLGYTF

clone size: .
D gene: TRBD1
J gene: TRBJ1-6
V gene: TRBV7-2
CDR3 DNA: TGTGCCAGCAGCGGACAGGGGGCTTCCTCGGGACCCCTCCACTTT
CDR3 protein: CASSGQGASSGPLHF

clone size: .
D gene: .
J gene: TRBJ2-7
V gene: TRBV7-9
CDR3 DNA: TGTGCCACCAAGCTTAGGAAACCCTACGAGCAGTACTTC
CDR3 protein: CATKLRKPYEQYF

clone size: .
D gene: TRBD2
J gene: TRBJ2-3
V gene: TRBV9
CDR3 DNA: TGTGCCAGCAGCCTGACTAGCGGGAGGGCGAGGGCAGATACGCAGTATTTT
CDR3 protein: CASSLTSGRARADTQYF

clone size: .
D gene: .
J gene: TRBJ2-7
V gene: TRBV18
CDR3 DNA: TGTGCCAGCTCCCCGGCACCGGGCAGTAACGAGCAGTACTTC
CDR3 protein: CASSPAPGSNEQYF

clone size: .
D gene: .
J gene: TRBJ1-2
V gene: TRBV5-1
CDR3 DNA: TGCGCCAGCAGCTGGGGGGAGTTCTATGGCTACACCTTC
CDR3 protein: CASSWGEFYGYTF

clone size: .
D gene: .
J gene: TRBJ1-1
V gene: TRBV11-1
CDR3 DNA: TGTGCCAGCAGCTCGCCGGACCGATACACTGAAGCTTTCTTT
CDR3 protein: CASSSPDRYTEAFF

clone size: .
D gene: TRBD1
J gene: TRBJ1-2
V gene: TRBV11-2
CDR3 DNA: TGTGCCAGCAGCTGGTGGGGACAGAGACTTTCCTACTATGGCTACACCTTC
CDR3 protein: CASSWWGQRLSYYGYTF

clone size: .
D gene: TRBD2
J gene: TRBJ2-1
V gene: TRBV11-3
CDR3 DNA: TGTGCCAGCAGCTTAAGGGGACTAGCGGGAGGGAATGAGCAGTTCTTC
CDR3 protein: CASSLRGLAGGNEQFF

clone size: .
D gene: .
J gene: TRBJ1-6
V gene: TRBV9
CDR3 DNA: TGTGCCAGCAGCGTAAGGGCAGGGAATTCACCCCTCCACTTT
CDR3 protein: CASSVRAGNSPLHF

clone size: .
D gene: .
J gene: TRBJ1-6
V gene: TRBV5-1
CDR3 DNA: TGCGCCAGCAGCCCTTCGGCGGGGAGCCGTAGTTCACCCCTCCACTTT
CDR3 protein: CASSPSAGSRSSPLHF

clone size: .
D gene: .
J gene: TRBJ1-1
V gene: TRBV3-1/TRBV3-2
CDR3 DNA: TGTGCCAGCAGCCTTCAAATGAACACTGAAGCTTTCTTT
CDR3 protein: CASSLQMNTEAFF

clone size: .
D gene: .
J gene: TRBJ2-5
V gene: TRBV7-2
CDR3 DNA: TGTGCCAGCAGCTTACTGGACATCCCAGAGACCCAGTACTTC
CDR3 protein: CASSLLDIPETQYF

clone size: .
D gene: .
J gene: TRBJ2-3
V gene: TRBV29-1
CDR3 DNA: TGCAGCGGGGGAAGCGGGTCCGGCACAGATACGCAGTATTTT
CDR3 protein: CSGGSGSGTDTQYF

clone size: .
D gene: TRBD1
J gene: TRBJ1-2
V gene: TRBV11-2
CDR3 DNA: TGTGCCAGCAGCTTAGGGATCTCGGACAGGGGTGGCGGCTACACCTTC
CDR3 protein: CASSLGISDRGGGYTF

clone size: .
D gene: .
J gene: TRBJ1-2
V gene: TRBV3-1/TRBV3-2
CDR3 DNA: TGTGCCAGCAGCCAAGCAGGGAGGGCGGAAGGCTACACCTTC
CDR3 protein: CASSQAGRAEGYTF

clone size: once
D gene: TRBD2
J gene: TRBJ2-1
V gene: TRBV29-1
CDR3 DNA: TGCAGCAATAGAGTAGCGGGAGCACGCGAGCAGTTCTTC
CDR3 protein: CSNRVAGAREQFF

clone size: .
D gene: .
J gene: TRBJ1-2
V gene: TRBV12-3/TRBV12-4
CDR3 DNA: TGTGCCAGCAGTTTAGAGGGCGTCTATGGCTACACCTTC
CDR3 protein: CASSLEGVYGYTF

clone size: .
D gene: TRBD2
J gene: TRBJ2-7
V gene: TRBV27
CDR3 DNA: TGTGCCAGCAGTTCACGACTAGCGGGACAGCTCTACGAGCAGTACTTC
CDR3 protein: CASSSRLAGQLYEQYF

clone size: .
D gene: .
J gene: TRBJ1-6
V gene: TRBV19
CDR3 DNA: TGTGCCAGTAGTATAGGCAACGGAGATTCACCCCTCCACTTT
CDR3 protein: CASSIGNGDSPLHF

clone size: .
D gene: .
J gene: TRBJ1-1
V gene: TRBV18
CDR3 DNA: TGTGCCAGCTCACGGGACGGTATTACTGAAGCTTTCTTT
CDR3 protein: CASSRDGITEAFF

clone size: .
D gene: .
J gene: TRBJ2-1
V gene: TRBV4-2
CDR3 DNA: TGTGCCAGCAGCCAAAGGGGGTTGACTGAACCTTCACATGAGCAGTTCTTC
CDR3 protein: CASSQRGLTEPSHEQFF

clone size: .
D gene: .
J gene: TRBJ1-5
V gene: TRBV19
CDR3 DNA: TGTGCCAGTAGTATAGGCAAGGATACTCAGCCCCAGCATTTT
CDR3 protein: CASSIGKDTQPQHF

clone size: once
D gene: TRBD2
J gene: TRBJ2-3
V gene: TRBV10-3
CDR3 DNA: TGTGCCATCAGTGAGACGACTAGCGGGTTAGATACGCAGTATTTT
CDR3 protein: CAISETTSGLDTQYF

clone size: .
D gene: .
J gene: TRBJ1-2
V gene: TRBV6-2/TRBV6-3
CDR3 DNA: TGTGCCAGCAGTTACAAATTGAACTATGGCTACACCTTC
CDR3 protein: CASSYKLNYGYTF

clone size: .
D gene: .
J gene: TRBJ1-1
V gene: TRBV5-1
CDR3 DNA: TGCGCCAGCAGCTCCTTACAGGGGAACACTGAAGCTTTCTTT
CDR3 protein: CASSSLQGNTEAFF

clone size: .
D gene: TRBD1
J gene: TRBJ2-7
V gene: TRBV6-5
CDR3 DNA: TGTGCCAGCAGTTACTCTGGACAGGGGGAGTACGAGCAGTACTTC
CDR3 protein: CASSYSGQGEYEQYF

clone size: .
D gene: .
J gene: TRBJ2-2
V gene: TRBV27
CDR3 DNA: TGTGCCAGCAGTTTTCAAGCGCACACCGGGGAGCTGTTTTTT
CDR3 protein: CASSFQAHTGELFF

clone size: .
D gene: TRBD1
J gene: TRBJ1-5
V gene: TRBV19
CDR3 DNA: TGTGCCAGTAGTTCCACCGGACAGGCCCGTTCTAGCAATCAGCCCCAGCATTTT
CDR3 protein: CASSSTGQARSSNQPQHF

clone size: .
D gene: .
J gene: TRBJ2-3
V gene: TRBV19
CDR3 DNA: TGTGCCAGTAGCCTGGGGGATACGCAGTATTTT
CDR3 protein: CASSLGDTQYF

clone size: .
D gene: .
J gene: TRBJ2-4
V gene: TRBV9
CDR3 DNA: TGTGCCAGCAGCCCAAACCCTATCCGGGGCAAAAACATTCAGTACTTC
CDR3 protein: CASSPNPIRGKNIQYF